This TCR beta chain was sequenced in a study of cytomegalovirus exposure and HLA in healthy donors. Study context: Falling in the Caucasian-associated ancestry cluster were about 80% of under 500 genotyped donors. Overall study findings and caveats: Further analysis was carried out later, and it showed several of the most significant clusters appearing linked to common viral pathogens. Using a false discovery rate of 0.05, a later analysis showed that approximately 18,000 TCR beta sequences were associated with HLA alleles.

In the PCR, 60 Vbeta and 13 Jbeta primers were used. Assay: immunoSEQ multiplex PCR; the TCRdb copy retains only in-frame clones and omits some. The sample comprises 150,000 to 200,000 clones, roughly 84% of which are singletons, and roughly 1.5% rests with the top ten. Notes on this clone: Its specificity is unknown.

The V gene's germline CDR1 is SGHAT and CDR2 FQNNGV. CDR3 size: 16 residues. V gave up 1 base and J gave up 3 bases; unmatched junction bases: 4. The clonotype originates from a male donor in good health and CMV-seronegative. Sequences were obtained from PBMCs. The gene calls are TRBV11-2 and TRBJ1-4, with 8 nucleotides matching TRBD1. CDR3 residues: CASSLGTGFANEKLFF. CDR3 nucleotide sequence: TGTGCCAGCAGCTTAGGGACAGGGTTTGCTAATGAAAAACTGTTTTTT.